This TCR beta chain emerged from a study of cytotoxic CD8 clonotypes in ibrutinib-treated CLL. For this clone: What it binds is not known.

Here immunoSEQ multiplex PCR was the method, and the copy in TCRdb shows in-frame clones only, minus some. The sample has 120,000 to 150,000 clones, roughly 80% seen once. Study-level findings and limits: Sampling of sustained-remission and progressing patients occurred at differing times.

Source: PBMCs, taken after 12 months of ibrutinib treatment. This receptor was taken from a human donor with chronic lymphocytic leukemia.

The CDR3 coding sequence is TGTGCCAGCAGCTTGGGGCACGCGGGGCGACCTCAGCATTTT. As protein: CASSLGHAGRPQHF. The chain couples TRBV5-5 to TRBJ1-5; weak D call: TRBD1 (5 bases). Germline CDR1 is SGHKS and CDR2 is YYEKEE (reference sequence). V was clipped by 0 bases and J by 13 bases, with 17 bases between them. This CDR3 has 14 residues.